Listed here are 5 T cell receptor beta chains from one sample, sequenced in a study of lymphopenia after photon versus proton radiotherapy. Assay: immunoSEQ multiplex PCR; the TCRdb copy retains only in-frame clones and omits some. The table has under 80,000 clones, around 85% seen once; the top ten hold 2% to 3%. This sample comprised peripheral blood, obtained from a patient treated with photon-based radiotherapy. These receptors came from a man aged 40-50 years with gastric cancer.

This chain links TRBV7-2 with TRBJ1-2, with 7 bases matching TRBD1. Per germline, CDR1 SGHTA and CDR2 FQGNSA. After removal of 5 bases from V and 8 bases from J, the junction contained 8 bases not matched to a gene. This CDR3 spans 13 amino acids. CDR3 in amino acids: CASSASGGRGYTF. CDR3 bases: TGTGCCAGCAGCGCCTCAGGGGGTCGAGGCTACACCTTC. The variable domain in full, with the rest retrieved from reference TRBV7-2 and TRBJ1-2, is GAGVSQSPSNKVTEKGKDVELRCDPISGHTALYWYRQSLGQGLEFLIYFQGNSAPDKSGLPSDRFSAERTGGSVSTLTIQRTQQEDSAVYLCASSASGGRGYTFGSGTRLTVV.

The chain employs TRBV6-5 and TRBJ2-1; tentatively, D is TRBD1 (6 bases). The V end lost 10 bases, the J end lost 6 bases, and 16 bases lay between the germline ends. CDR1 is MNHEY and CDR2 is SVGAGI in the germline V gene. CDR3 length equals 13 residues. This CDR3 reads CAILDRYRNEQFF. DNA for the CDR3: TGTGCCATCCTCGACAGGTATCGCAATGAGCAGTTCTTC.

The rearrangement links TRBV7-2 to TRBJ2-7; D may be TRBD1 (5 bases). This CDR3 comprises 16 residues. Trimming took off 1 base at V and 3 bases at J, with 16 bases between the two ends. Germline CDR1 is SGHTA and CDR2 is FQGNSA. The CDR3 nucleotides read TGTGCCAGCAGCTTAGGGGTCTGGGGCAGAAACTACGAGCAGTACTTC. Encoded protein: CASSLGVWGRNYEQYF. Combining the CDR3 with reference TRBV7-2 and TRBJ2-7 gives the whole variable domain GAGVSQSPSNKVTEKGKDVELRCDPISGHTALYWYRQSLGQGLEFLIYFQGNSAPDKSGLPSDRFSAERTGGSVSTLTIQRTQQEDSAVYLCASSLGVWGRNYEQYFGPGTRLTVT.

The J gene is TRBJ1-5, the V gene TRBV15; D uncertain. The CDR3 loop spans 15 amino acids. With 1 base removed from V and 3 bases from J, the gap between germline ends came to 10 bases. Per the germline V gene, CDR1 is LNHNV and CDR2 is YYDKDF (reference sequence). The CDR3 is CATSRGGETNQPQHF. The DNA of the CDR3 is TGTGCCACCAGCAGAGGTGGCGAGACCAATCAGCCCCAGCATTTT.

This rearrangement joins TRBV15 to TRBJ1-1, with TRBD1 identical over 7 bases. This CDR3 region has 14 residues. Germline CDR1 and CDR2: LNHNV and YYDKDF (reference sequence). J was trimmed by 1 base and V by 6 bases; bases with no gene match: 5. CDR3 sequence reads: CATSKGGENTEAFF. Written as DNA, the CDR3 is TGTGCCACCAGTAAAGGGGGCGAGAACACTGAAGCTTTCTTT.